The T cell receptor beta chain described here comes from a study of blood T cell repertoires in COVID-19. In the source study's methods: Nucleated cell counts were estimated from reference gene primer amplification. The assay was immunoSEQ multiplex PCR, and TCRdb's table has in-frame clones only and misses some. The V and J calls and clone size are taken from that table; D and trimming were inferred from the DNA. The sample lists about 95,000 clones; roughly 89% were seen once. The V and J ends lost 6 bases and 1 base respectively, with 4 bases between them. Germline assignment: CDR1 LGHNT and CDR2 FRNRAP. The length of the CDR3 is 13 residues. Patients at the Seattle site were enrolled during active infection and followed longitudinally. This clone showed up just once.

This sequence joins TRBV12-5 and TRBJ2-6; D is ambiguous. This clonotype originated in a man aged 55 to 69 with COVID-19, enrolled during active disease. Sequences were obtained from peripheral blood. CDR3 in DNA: TGTGCTAGTGGCCCGTCTGGGGCCAACGTCCTGACTTTC. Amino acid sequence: CASGPSGANVLTF. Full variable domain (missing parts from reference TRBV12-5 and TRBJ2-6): DARVTQTPRHKVTEMGQEVTMRCQPILGHNTVFWYRQTMMQGLELLAYFRNRAPLDDSGMPKDRFSAEMPDATLATLKIQPSEPRDSAVYFCASGPSGANVLTFGAGSRLTVL.